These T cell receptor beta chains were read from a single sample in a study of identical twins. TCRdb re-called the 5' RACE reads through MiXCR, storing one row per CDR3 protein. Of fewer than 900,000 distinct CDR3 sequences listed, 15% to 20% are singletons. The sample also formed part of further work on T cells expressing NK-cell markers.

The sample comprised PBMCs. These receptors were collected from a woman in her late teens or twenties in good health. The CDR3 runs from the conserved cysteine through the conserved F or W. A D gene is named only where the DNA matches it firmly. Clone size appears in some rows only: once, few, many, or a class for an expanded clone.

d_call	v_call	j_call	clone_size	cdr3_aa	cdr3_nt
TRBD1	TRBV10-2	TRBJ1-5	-	CASRDRGHQPQHF	TGCGCCAGCAGAGACAGGGGCCATCAGCCCCAGCATTTT
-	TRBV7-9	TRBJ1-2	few	CASSLVHHYGYTF	TGTGCCAGCAGCTTAGTGCATCACTATGGCTACACCTTC
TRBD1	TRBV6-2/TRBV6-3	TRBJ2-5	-	CASSYGRDRLETQYF	TGTGCCAGCAGTTACGGCCGGGACAGACTAGAGACCCAGTACTTC
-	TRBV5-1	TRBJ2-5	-	CASSLPKGSQETQYF	TGCGCCAGCAGCTTGCCTAAGGGGAGCCAAGAGACCCAGTACTTC
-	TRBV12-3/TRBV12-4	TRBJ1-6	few	CASSLWGRDSPLHF	TGTGCCAGCAGTTTATGGGGGCGGGATTCACCCCTCCACTTT
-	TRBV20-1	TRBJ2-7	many	CSARGGGSSYEQYF	TGCAGTGCTAGAGGCGGAGGCAGCTCCTACGAGCAGTACTTC
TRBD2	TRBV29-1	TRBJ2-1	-	CSVAAVSGSSYNEQFF	TGCAGCGTTGCCGCCGTTAGCGGGAGCTCCTACAATGAGCAGTTCTTC
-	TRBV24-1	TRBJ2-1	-	CATSDSQGLNNEQFF	TGTGCCACCAGTGATTCACAGGGACTCAACAATGAGCAGTTCTTC
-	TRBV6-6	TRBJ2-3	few	CASSWDPTDTQYF	TGTGCCAGCAGCTGGGACCCCACAGATACGCAGTATTTT
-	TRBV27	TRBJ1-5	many	CASSFQGSNQPQHF	TGTGCCAGCAGTTTTCAGGGAAGCAATCAGCCCCAGCATTTT
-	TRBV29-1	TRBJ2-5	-	CSVAVWAEETQYF	TGCAGCGTTGCTGTGTGGGCCGAAGAGACCCAGTACTTC
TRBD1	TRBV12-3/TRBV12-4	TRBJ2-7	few	CASRPRDRGPEQYF	TGTGCCAGCAGACCTCGGGACAGGGGTCCCGAGCAGTACTTC
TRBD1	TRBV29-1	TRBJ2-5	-	CSAVTGTETQYF	TGCAGCGCCGTGACAGGGACGGAGACCCAGTACTTC
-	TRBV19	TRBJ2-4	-	CASMGENIQYF	TGTGCCAGTATGGGGGAGAACATTCAGTACTTC
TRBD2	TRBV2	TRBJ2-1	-	CASRGTSGSGSEQFF	TGTGCCAGCAGGGGGACTAGCGGGAGTGGCAGTGAGCAGTTCTTC
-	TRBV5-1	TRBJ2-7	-	CASSLYGNYEQYF	TGCGCCAGCAGCTTGTACGGGAACTACGAGCAGTACTTC
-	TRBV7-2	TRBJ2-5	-	CASSLFGGQETQYF	TGTGCCAGCAGCTTATTTGGGGGCCAAGAGACCCAGTACTTC
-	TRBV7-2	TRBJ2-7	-	CASSLSGLTYEQYF	TGTGCCAGCAGCCTATCAGGGTTAACCTACGAGCAGTACTTC
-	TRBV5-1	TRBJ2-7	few	CASSRPGATYEQYF	TGCGCCAGCAGCCGACCGGGCGCGACGTACGAGCAGTACTTC
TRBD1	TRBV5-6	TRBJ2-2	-	CASSRTGGSTGELFF	TGTGCCAGCAGTCGGACAGGGGGTAGCACCGGGGAGCTGTTTTTT
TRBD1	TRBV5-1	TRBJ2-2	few	CASSLHPARQGDTGELFF	TGCGCCAGCAGCTTACATCCCGCTAGACAGGGGGACACCGGGGAGCTGTTTTTT
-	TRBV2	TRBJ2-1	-	CATEAGPSSYNEQFF	TGTGCCACCGAAGCTGGCCCCAGCTCCTACAATGAGCAGTTCTTC
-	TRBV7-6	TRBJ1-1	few	CASSSQAEAFF	TGTGCCAGCAGCTCCCAGGCTGAAGCTTTCTTT
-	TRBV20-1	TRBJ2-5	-	CSATLRRRGETQYF	TGCAGTGCGACCCTTCGAAGGCGCGGGGAGACCCAGTACTTC
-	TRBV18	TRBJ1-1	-	CASSPGQEGAEAFF	TGTGCCAGCTCACCTGGGCAGGAAGGGGCTGAAGCTTTCTTT
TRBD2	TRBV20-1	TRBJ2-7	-	CSARGASGSTGQYF	TGCAGTGCTAGAGGAGCTAGCGGGAGTACGGGGCAGTACTTC
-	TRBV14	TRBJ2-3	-	CASSQRLSEPTDTQYF	TGTGCCAGCAGCCAGCGCTTAAGCGAGCCCACAGATACGCAGTATTTT
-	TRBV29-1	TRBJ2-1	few	CSVRSTGSYNEQFF	TGCAGCGTCCGGTCGACAGGTTCCTACAATGAGCAGTTCTTC
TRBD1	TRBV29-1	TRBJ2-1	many	CSVDEGRGLDEQFF	TGCAGCGTTGATGAGGGCAGGGGGCTGGATGAGCAGTTCTTC
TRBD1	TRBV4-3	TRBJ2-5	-	CASSQDTGGEETQYF	TGCGCCAGCAGCCAGGATACAGGGGGCGAGGAGACCCAGTACTTC
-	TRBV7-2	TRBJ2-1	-	CASSSQAFSYNEQFF	TGTGCCAGCAGCTCACAGGCTTTCTCCTACAATGAGCAGTTCTTC
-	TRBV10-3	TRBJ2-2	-	CAISDSGELFF	TGTGCCATCAGTGATAGCGGGGAGCTGTTTTTT
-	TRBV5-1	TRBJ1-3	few	CASSFSREF	TGCGCCAGCAGCTTCTCCAGGGAGTTT
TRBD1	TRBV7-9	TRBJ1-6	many	CASSLGQINSPLHF	TGTGCCAGCAGCCTGGGACAGATTAATTCACCCCTCCACTTT
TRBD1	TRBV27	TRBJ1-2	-	CASGRTGYGYTF	TGTGCCAGCGGGCGGACAGGGTATGGCTACACCTTC
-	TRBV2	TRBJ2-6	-	CASSERRSGANVLTF	TGTGCCAGCAGTGAACGTAGATCTGGGGCCAACGTCCTGACTTTC
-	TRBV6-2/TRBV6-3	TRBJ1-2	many	CASSSGAGEAHYGYTF	TGTGCCAGCAGTTCAGGAGCAGGGGAGGCCCACTATGGCTACACCTTC
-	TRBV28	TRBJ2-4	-	CASSHPDSLAKNIQYF	TGTGCCAGCAGTCACCCCGACAGCTTAGCCAAAAACATTCAGTACTTC
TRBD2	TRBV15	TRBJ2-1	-	CATSRRGLAGHEQFF	TGTGCCACCAGCAGACGCGGACTAGCGGGGCATGAGCAGTTCTTC
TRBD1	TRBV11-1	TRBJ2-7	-	CASSFSPSGTGGWYEQYF	TGTGCCAGCAGCTTTTCTCCGTCCGGGACAGGGGGCTGGTACGAGCAGTACTTC
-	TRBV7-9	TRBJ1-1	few	CASSISRGMNTEAFF	TGTGCCAGCAGCATCAGTAGAGGGATGAACACTGAAGCTTTCTTT
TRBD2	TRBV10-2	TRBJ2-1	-	CATGGAGGPHEQFF	TGCGCCACAGGCGGGGCGGGGGGGCCGCATGAGCAGTTCTTC
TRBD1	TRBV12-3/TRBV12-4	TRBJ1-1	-	CASSSGTATEAFF	TGTGCCAGCAGTTCCGGGACAGCCACTGAAGCTTTCTTT
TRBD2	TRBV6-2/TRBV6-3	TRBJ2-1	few	CASSLLLAISYNEQFF	TGTGCCAGCAGTCTACTACTAGCGATCTCCTACAATGAGCAGTTCTTC
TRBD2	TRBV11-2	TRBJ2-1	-	CASSLGRSSGGYNEQFF	TGTGCCAGCAGCTTAGGGCGGTCTAGCGGGGGTTACAATGAGCAGTTCTTC
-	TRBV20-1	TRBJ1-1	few	CSASDPRDTEAFF	TGCAGTGCTAGTGACCCAAGGGACACTGAAGCTTTCTTT
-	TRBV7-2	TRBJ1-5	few	CASSLAQGRQPQHF	TGTGCCAGCAGCTTAGCGCAGGGTCGACAGCCCCAGCATTTT
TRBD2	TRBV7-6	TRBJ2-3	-	CASSLMTSGATDTQYF	TGTGCCAGCAGCTTGATGACTAGCGGGGCGACAGATACGCAGTATTTT
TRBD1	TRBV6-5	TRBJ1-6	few	CASSYSGTAYNSPLHF	TGTGCCAGCAGTTACTCCGGGACAGCTTATAATTCACCCCTCCACTTT